The 7 T cell receptor beta chains presented below share a single source sample, sequenced in a study of blood T cell repertoires in COVID-19. Only in-frame clones appear in the TCRdb table, and some are missing; sequencing was by immunoSEQ multiplex PCR. The table records more than 200,000 clones, about 90% of them present only once. Sequencing used peripheral blood. Receptors originate from an older woman with acute or convalescent COVID-19.

The V and J genes are TRBV7-2 and TRBJ2-7, with 9 bases matching TRBD1. Germline lookup yields CDR1 SGHTA and CDR2 FQGNSA. The CDR3 totals 16 residues. V was clipped by 5 bases and J by 2 bases; unmatched bases: 10. The chain's CDR3 is CASSTTGTGITYEQYF. CDR3 bases: TGTGCCAGCAGCACTACCGGGACAGGGATAACCTACGAGCAGTACTTC.

This clone is a singleton in its sample. The V call is TRBV6-5, the J call TRBJ2-2; TRBD1 might be the D (6 bases). The germline gives CDR1 MNHEY, CDR2 SVGAGI. CDR3 length equals 15 residues. Trimming removed 4 bases at V and 4 bases at J, with 13 bases between. In nucleotides, the CDR3 is TGTGCCAGCAGTTGGTTTGGGGGCAGCACCGGGGAGCTGTTTTTT. Translated: CASSWFGGSTGELFF.

This clone is medium-sized by share. The J gene is TRBJ2-2, the V gene TRBV9; D is uncertain. The CDR3 is 14 residues long. From germline, CDR1 is SGDLS and CDR2 YYNGEE. V shed 2 bases and J shed 4 bases, with 9 bases lying between them. The chain's CDR3 is CASSVGVGTGELFF. In DNA form, the CDR3 reads TGTGCCAGCAGCGTTGGAGTAGGCACCGGGGAGCTGTTTTTT.

The chain joins TRBV28 to TRBJ1-5; 8 bases align to TRBD1. The CDR3 contains 16 residues. Germline-derived CDR1 and CDR2 are MDHEN and SYDVKM. The V and J ends lost 4 bases and 6 bases, in that order; junction bases with no gene match: 11. CDR3 nucleotide sequence: TGTGCCAGCAGTTCACGACGGCAGGGGGCCTCTCAGCCCCAGCATTTT. It yields the protein CASSSRRQGASQPQHF.

This chain links TRBV11-2 with TRBJ2-3; 13 bases are a match to TRBD2. CDR1 is SGHAT and CDR2 is FQNNGV in the germline V gene. Trimming removed 4 bases from V and 2 bases from J; junction bases left unmatched: 3. The CDR3 length is 16 residues. The CDR3 DNA reads TGTGCCAGCAGCTGGACTAGCGGGAGCCCCACAGATACGCAGTATTTT. Its translation is CASSWTSGSPTDTQYF.

The genes are TRBV5-1 and TRBJ2-7, with 7 bases lining up with TRBD1. Per the germline V gene, CDR1 is SGHRS and CDR2 is YFSETQ. Trimming removed 4 bases from V and 3 bases from J; junction bases left unmatched: 10. The CDR3 is made up of 15 amino acids. The CDR3 coding sequence is TGCGCCAGCAGCCCCCCTCGGACAGGCGGCTACGAGCAGTACTTC. The encoded protein is CASSPPRTGGYEQYF.

This clone was counted between two and nine times. The genes are TRBV30 and TRBJ1-5, with TRBD1 matching 9 bases. Unmatched junction bases numbered 8, after V lost 2 bases and J lost 6 bases. CDR3 size: 15 residues. Germline V gene data show CDR1 as GTSNPN and CDR2 as SVGIG (reference sequence). The CDR3 nucleotides are TGTGCCTGGAGTTTAACAGGGGGCAAGGGTCAGCCCCAGCATTTT. This encodes CAWSLTGGKGQPQHF. The full variable domain, completed using reference TRBV30 and TRBJ1-5, is SQTIHQWPATLVQPVGSPLSLECTVEGTSNPNLYWYRQAAGRGLQLLFYSVGIGQISSEVPQNLSASRPQDRQFILSSKKLLLSDSGFYLCAWSLTGGKGQPQHFGDGTRLSIL.